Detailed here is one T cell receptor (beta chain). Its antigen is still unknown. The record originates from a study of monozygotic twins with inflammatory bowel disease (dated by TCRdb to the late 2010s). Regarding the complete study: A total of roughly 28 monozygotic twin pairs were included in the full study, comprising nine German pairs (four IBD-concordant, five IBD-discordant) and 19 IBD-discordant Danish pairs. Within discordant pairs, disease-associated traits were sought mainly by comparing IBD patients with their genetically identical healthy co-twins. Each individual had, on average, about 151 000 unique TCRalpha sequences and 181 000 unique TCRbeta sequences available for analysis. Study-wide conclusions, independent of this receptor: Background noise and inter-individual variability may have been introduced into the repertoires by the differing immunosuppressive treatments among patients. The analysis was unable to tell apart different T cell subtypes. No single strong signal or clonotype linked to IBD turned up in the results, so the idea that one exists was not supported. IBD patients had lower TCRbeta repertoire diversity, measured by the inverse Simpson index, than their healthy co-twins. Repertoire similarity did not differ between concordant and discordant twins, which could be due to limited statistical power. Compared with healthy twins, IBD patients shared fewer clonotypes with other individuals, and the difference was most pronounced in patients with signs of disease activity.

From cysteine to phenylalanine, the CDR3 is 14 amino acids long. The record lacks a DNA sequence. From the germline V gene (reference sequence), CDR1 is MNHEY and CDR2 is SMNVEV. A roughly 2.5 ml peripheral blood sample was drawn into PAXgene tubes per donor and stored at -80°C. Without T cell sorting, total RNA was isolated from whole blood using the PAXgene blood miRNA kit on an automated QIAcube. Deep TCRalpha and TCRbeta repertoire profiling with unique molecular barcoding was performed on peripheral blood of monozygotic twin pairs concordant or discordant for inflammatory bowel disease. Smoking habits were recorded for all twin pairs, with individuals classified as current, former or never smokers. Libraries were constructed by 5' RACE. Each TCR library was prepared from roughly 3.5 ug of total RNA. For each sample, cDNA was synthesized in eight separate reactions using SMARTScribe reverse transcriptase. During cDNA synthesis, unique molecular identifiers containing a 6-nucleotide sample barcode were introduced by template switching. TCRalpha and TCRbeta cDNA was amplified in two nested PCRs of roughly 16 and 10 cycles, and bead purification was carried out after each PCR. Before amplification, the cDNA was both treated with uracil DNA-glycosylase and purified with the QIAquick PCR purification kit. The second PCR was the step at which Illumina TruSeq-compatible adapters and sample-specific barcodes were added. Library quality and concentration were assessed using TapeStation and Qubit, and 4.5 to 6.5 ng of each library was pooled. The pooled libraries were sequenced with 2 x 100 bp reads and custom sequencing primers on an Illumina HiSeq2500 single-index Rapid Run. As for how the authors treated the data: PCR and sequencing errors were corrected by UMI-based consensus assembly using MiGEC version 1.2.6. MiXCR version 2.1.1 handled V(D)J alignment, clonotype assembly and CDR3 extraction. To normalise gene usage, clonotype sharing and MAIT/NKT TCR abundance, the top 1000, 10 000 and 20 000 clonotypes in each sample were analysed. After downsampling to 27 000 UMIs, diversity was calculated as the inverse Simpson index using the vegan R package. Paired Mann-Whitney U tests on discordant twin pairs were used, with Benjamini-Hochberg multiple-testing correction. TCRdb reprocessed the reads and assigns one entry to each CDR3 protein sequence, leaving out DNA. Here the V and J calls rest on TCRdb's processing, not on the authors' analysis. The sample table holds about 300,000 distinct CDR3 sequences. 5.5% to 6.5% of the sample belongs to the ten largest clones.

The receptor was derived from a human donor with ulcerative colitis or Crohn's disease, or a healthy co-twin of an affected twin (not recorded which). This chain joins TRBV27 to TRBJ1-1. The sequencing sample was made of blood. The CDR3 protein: CASSLNRVNTEAFF.